The source of this TCR beta chain is a study of cytomegalovirus exposure and HLA in healthy donors. Amplification used 60 Vbeta primers and 13 Jbeta primers. The table came from immunoSEQ multiplex PCR; TCRdb's copy has only in-frame clones and leaves some out. The sample consists of about 250,000 clones, 80% of them appearing once. Sequenced sample: PBMCs. This clonotype originated in a girl aged 2-10 years in good health and CMV-seronegative.

The CDR3 loop reads CASSTRVGDNEQFF. CDR3 coding DNA: TGTGCCAGCAGCACCAGGGTGGGCGACAATGAGCAGTTCTTC. The chain combines TRBV7-3 with TRBJ2-1; possibly TRBD1 for D (5 bases). The germline V gene has CDR1 SGHTA and CDR2 FQGTGA. CDR3 length: 14 residues. Trimming removed 5 bases at V and 5 bases at J, with 13 bases between.